One and the same sample provided the 10 T cell receptor beta chains below, sequenced in a study of T-cell memory formation after mild COVID-19. Each CDR3 protein is one row after TCRdb ran MiXCR on the 5' RACE reads. The table records some 120,000 distinct CDR3 sequences, approximately 15% of them present only once. Sequencing was done on a sample of PBMCs or a T cell subset sorted from them (not recorded which). These receptors were collected from a man aged 18 to 29 who had mild COVID-19 (a few samples of this study predate the infection). Cell type and time point are not known.

V is TRBV7-2 and J is TRBJ2-1, with 7 bases lining up with TRBD1. Germline trimming cut 5 bases from V and 6 bases from J; bases unmatched to any gene: 10. CDR1 is SGHTA and CDR2 is FQGNSA in the germline V gene. This CDR3 comprises 15 residues. In nucleotides, the CDR3 is TGTGCCAGCAGCCATCAGGGGACAGTTGGCAATGAGCAGTTCTTC. Translating gives CASSHQGTVGNEQFF.

This clonotype was detected only a few times. The chain joins TRBV10-3 to TRBJ1-6, with a weak D call TRBD1 (5 bases). Between the trimmed V and J ends, which lost 6 bases and 7 bases, there was a span of 13 bases. CDR1 ENHRY and CDR2 SYGVKD come from the germline V gene. The CDR3 loop spans 14 amino acids. CDR3 in amino acids: CAISQGNYNSPLHF. In nucleotides, the CDR3 is TGTGCCATCAGCCAGGGTAACTACAATTCACCCCTCCACTTT.

This clonotype has at least ten counts. V usage is TRBV20-1 and J usage is TRBJ1-5; D not certain. V gave up 4 bases and J gave up 1 base, with 17 bases separating them. The CDR3 runs to 16 residues. Germline values: CDR1 DFQATT, CDR2 SNEGSKA (reference sequence). The CDR3 nucleotides are TGCAGTGCTACCCCAAGCCCGTGGAAAAGCAATCAGCCCCAGCATTTT. Residues: CSATPSPWKSNQPQHF.

This clonotype was counted ten times or more. The CDR3 loop reads CASTDLMDGGLVSLHF. The DNA for the CDR3 is TGCGCCAGCACCGACCTTATGGACGGAGGATTAGTTTCCCTCCACTTT. J is TRBJ1-6 and V is TRBV5-1, with D unresolved. The CDR3 is 16 amino acids. Per germline, CDR1 SGHRS and CDR2 YFSETQ. V gave up 6 bases and J gave up 14 bases, with 27 bases separating them.

The V gene is TRBV28, the J gene TRBJ1-4; D is possibly TRBD1 (6 bases). The CDR3 loop spans 12 amino acids. Trimming left V 6 bases short and J 12 bases short, with 14 bases between. CDR1 is MDHEN and CDR2 is SYDVKM in the germline V gene. CDR3 protein: CASSSPGGQLFF. The CDR3 region has the DNA TGTGCCAGCAGCTCACCGGGGGGGCAACTGTTTTTT. The full variable domain, with the rest looked up from reference TRBV28 and TRBJ1-4, is DVKVTQSSRYLVKRTGEKVFLECVQDMDHENMFWYRQDPGLGLRLIYFSYDVKMKEKGDIPEGYSVSREKKERFSLILESASTNQTSMYLCASSSPGGQLFFGSGTQLSVL.

This clonotype was recorded many times. The chain is built from TRBV12-3 or TRBV12-4 and TRBJ2-5; 12 nucleotides align to TRBD2. CDR3 length: 17 residues. V lost 6 bases to trimming and J lost 4 bases; unmatched junction nucleotides: 12. CDR3: CASSPTSGGPGVETQYF. Here the CDR3 DNA reads TGTGCCAGCAGCCCGACTAGCGGGGGCCCGGGGGTAGAGACCCAGTACTTC.

DNA for the CDR3: TGTGCCAGCAGTGAGACAGTGCAGTATGGCTACACCTTC. This codes for CASSETVQYGYTF. The chain couples TRBV6-1 to TRBJ1-2; D may be TRBD1 (5 bases). Germline assignment: CDR1 MNHNS and CDR2 SASEGT. The V gene lost 3 bases and the J gene lost 5 bases, with 10 bases spanning the gap. The CDR3 is 13 residues long.

This clonotype was seen many times. The chain links TRBV4-1 to TRBJ2-5; D perhaps matches TRBD2 (6 bases). Germline V lookup: CDR1 MGHRA, CDR2 YSYEKL. There are 14 residues in the CDR3. Trimming removed 1 base from V and 1 base from J, with 7 bases in between. The CDR3, as DNA: TGCGCCAGCAGCCAAGGGGGACTCCAAGAGACCCAGTACTTC. This sequence encodes CASSQGGLQETQYF.

The chain employs TRBV20-1 and TRBJ2-7, with 7 nucleotides matching TRBD2. The CDR3 has 14 amino acids. Germline V lookup: CDR1 DFQATT, CDR2 SNEGSKA (reference sequence). V lost 5 bases, J lost 3 bases, and 10 bases stayed unmatched. The CDR3 loop is CSAPTIAGGYEQYV. Written as DNA, the CDR3 is TGCAGTGCTCCGACCATAGCGGGCGGCTACGAGCAGTACGTC.

The chain couples TRBV4-2 to TRBJ2-5; unclear D gene. This CDR3 is built from 14 residues. Germline CDR1 and CDR2: LGHNA and YNFKEQ. V was cut by 0 bases and J by 4 bases, with 9 bases left in between. The CDR3 loop reads CASSQDSGPETQYF. In nucleotides, the CDR3 is TGTGCCAGCAGCCAAGATTCGGGTCCAGAGACCCAGTACTTC.